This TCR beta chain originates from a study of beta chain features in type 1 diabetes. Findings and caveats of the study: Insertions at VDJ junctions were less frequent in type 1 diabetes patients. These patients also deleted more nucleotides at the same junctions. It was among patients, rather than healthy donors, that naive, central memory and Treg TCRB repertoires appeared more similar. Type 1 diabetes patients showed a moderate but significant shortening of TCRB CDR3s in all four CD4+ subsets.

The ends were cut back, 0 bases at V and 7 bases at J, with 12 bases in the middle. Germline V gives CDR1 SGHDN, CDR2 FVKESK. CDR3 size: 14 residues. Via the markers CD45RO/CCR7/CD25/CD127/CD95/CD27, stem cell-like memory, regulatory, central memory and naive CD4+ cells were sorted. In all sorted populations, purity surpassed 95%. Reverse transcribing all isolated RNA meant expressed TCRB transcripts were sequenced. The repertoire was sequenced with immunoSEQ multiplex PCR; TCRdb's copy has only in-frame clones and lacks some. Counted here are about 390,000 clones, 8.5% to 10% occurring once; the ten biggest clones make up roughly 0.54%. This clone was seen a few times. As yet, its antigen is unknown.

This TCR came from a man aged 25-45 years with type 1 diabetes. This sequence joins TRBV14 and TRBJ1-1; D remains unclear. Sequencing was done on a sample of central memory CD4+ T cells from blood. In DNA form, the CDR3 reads TGTGCCAGCAGCCAAGAATCGGGGTCGAGTGAAGCTTTCTTT. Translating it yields CASSQESGSSEAFF.